The 29 T cell receptor beta chains below were found in one sample sequenced in a study of T cells in Graves' hyperthyroidism and ophthalmopathy. RNA transcripts served as the template for amplifying TCR beta CDR3 regions. The HTBI set primed first-round TCR CDR3 RT-PCR. TCRdb reprocessed the multiplex PCR reads with MiXCR, giving one entry per CDR3 protein. This sample has 500,000 to 750,000 distinct CDR3 sequences, with under 60% found just once. Sequencing was done on a sample of peripheral blood or thyroid tissue (not recorded which). These receptors came from a woman younger than 30 with Graves' hyperthyroidism.

The J gene is TRBJ1-1, the V gene TRBV2, with a weak D call TRBD1 (5 bases). Germline CDR1 reads SNHLY; CDR2 reads FYNNEI. CDR3 length equals 13 residues. The V and J ends lost 0 bases and 5 bases respectively, with 7 bases between them. CDR3 in amino acids: CASSEARGTEAFF. CDR3 DNA: TGTGCCAGCAGTGAAGCGCGGGGGACTGAAGCTTTCTTT.

A remark on this clonotype: This clone may be a read error of a much larger clone one base away. The chain is built from TRBV5-1 and TRBJ1-4; 9 bases are a match to TRBD1. CDR3 length equals 15 residues. The J segment lost 6 bases and the V segment lost 4 bases, leaving 7 bases of the junction unmatched. CDR1 SGHRS and CDR2 YFSETQ come from the germline V gene. Written as DNA, the CDR3 is TGCGCCAGCAGCGGACCGGGACAGGGTGATGAAAAACTGTTTTTT. Protein: CASSGPGQGDEKLFF.

This clonotype has only a few counts. This rearrangement joins TRBV25-1 to TRBJ2-7; 10 positions agree with TRBD2. Germline CDR1 reads MGHDK; CDR2 reads SYGVNS. The CDR3 runs to 16 residues. Trimming cost V 1 base and J 7 bases; bases outside gene matches: 10. The CDR3 is CASSELGTSVDDEQYF. Written as DNA, the CDR3 is TGTGCCAGCAGTGAATTAGGGACTAGCGTGGACGATGAGCAGTACTTC.

The sample holds many counts of this clonotype. The chain employs TRBV12-3 or TRBV12-4 and TRBJ1-6; tentatively, D is TRBD1 (6 bases). The CDR3 is made up of 19 amino acids. V gave up 5 bases and J gave up 7 bases, with 27 bases separating them. The CDR3 here is CASSLADRLFLSWNSPLHF. The CDR3 DNA follows: TGTGCCAGCAGTCTTGCTGACAGGTTATTCCTCTCTTGGAATTCACCCCTCCACTTT.

The gene calls are TRBV29-1 and TRBJ1-2; 8 bases align to TRBD1. CDR3 length: 12 amino acids. The V segment lost 8 bases and the J segment 8 bases; nucleotides outside the gene matches: 10. Germline CDR1 and CDR2: SQVTM and ANQGSEA. DNA of the CDR3: TGCAGCATCCTGACAGGGGATCGGGGCTACACCTTC. Amino acids: CSILTGDRGYTF.

Worth noting for this clonotype: The conserved phenylalanine or tryptophan is not found at the CDR3 terminus, so this likely reflects a read error. No DNA is shown, since the ends of the CDR3 on it are uncertain; the CDR3 is the one TCRdb lists. The J gene is TRBJ1-2, the V gene TRBV6-5. Germline V gives CDR1 MNHEY, CDR2 SVGAGI. The CDR3 is 10 amino acids in total, end residues counted. This CDR3 is CASSYSRLAG.

This clonotype was seen ten or more times. The chain recombines TRBV27 with TRBJ1-1; D possibly corresponds to TRBD1 (6 bases). The CDR3 length is 11 residues. Trimming cost V 6 bases and J 8 bases, with 10 bases left between them. Germline V gene data show CDR1 as MNHEY and CDR2 as SMNVEV (reference sequence). The CDR3 loop reads CASRGTIEAFF. As DNA, the CDR3 is TGTGCCAGCAGGGGGACAATCGAAGCTTTCTTT.

The rearrangement links TRBV20-1 to TRBJ1-5; D might be TRBD1 (5 bases). V lost 0 bases and J lost 14, with 26 bases in between. CDR1 is DFQATT, CDR2 SNEGSKA, per germline (reference sequence). The CDR3 spans 16 residues. The CDR3 region has the DNA TGCAGTGCTAGAGATCGGAGAGGGACTAGCGGGAGGCACGAGCATTTT. Amino acids: CSARDRRGTSGRHEHF.

J is TRBJ1-1 and V is TRBV25-1, with D unresolved. CDR1 and CDR2 (germline): MGHDK, SYGVNS. This CDR3 has 15 amino acids. Trimming removed 1 base from V and 5 bases from J, with 14 bases in between. The CDR3 coding sequence is TGTGCCAGCAGTGAATTTGGTGTGAGGGCTACTGAAGCTTTCTTT. Translating it yields CASSEFGVRATEAFF.

The CDR3 region has the DNA TGCGCCAGCAGCTTGGAGGGGACTAGCGGGAAAGGCACCGGGGAGCTGTTTTTT. This gives the protein CASSLEGTSGKGTGELFF. The rearrangement joins TRBV5-1 to TRBJ2-2; 13 bases are shared with TRBD2. The germline V gene has CDR1 SGHRS and CDR2 YFSETQ. This CDR3 is 18 amino acids long. Losses at the gene ends were 0 bases for V and 4 bases for J; bases not matched to a gene: 6.

This clonotype was recorded many times. V usage is TRBV10-3 and J usage is TRBJ1-5; 7 nucleotides match TRBD1. J lost 1 base, V lost 4 bases, and 1 base had no gene match. This CDR3 spans 14 amino acids. Germline loops: CDR1 ENHRY, CDR2 SYGVKD. This CDR3 reads CAISGGQSNQPQHF. DNA of the CDR3: TGTGCCATCAGTGGGGGACAGAGCAATCAGCCCCAGCATTTT.

There are a few counts of this clonotype. The V and J genes are TRBV7-9 and TRBJ2-6; the D call may be TRBD1 or TRBD2 (5 bases each). V lost 4 bases and J 4 bases, leaving 20 bases between the germline ends. The CDR3 length is 18 residues. Germline V CDR1 and CDR2: SEHNR, FQNEAQ (reference sequence). CDR3 coding DNA: TGTGCCAGCAGCTATTACTCCGGGACGCGTCGAGGGGCCAACGTCCTGACTTTC. It translates to CASSYYSGTRRGANVLTF.

This clonotype was seen repeatedly, ten times or more. J is TRBJ2-5 and V is TRBV12-3 or TRBV12-4, with D unclear. V dropped 2 bases and J dropped 5 bases, with 6 bases sitting between them. This CDR3 has 12 amino acids. The CDR3 DNA follows: TGTGCCAGCAGTTTAAATTCGGAGACCCAGTACTTC. Its protein is CASSLNSETQYF.

Comment on this clonotype: The conserved final phenylalanine or tryptophan is absent from the CDR3, which likely points to a read error. This chain links TRBV7-2 with TRBJ2-3, with 7 bases fitting TRBD1. V lost 4 bases to trimming and J lost 4 bases; unmatched junction nucleotides: 14. Germline assignment: CDR1 SGHTA and CDR2 FQGNSA. The CDR3 consists of 17 residues. This CDR3 is CASSSLPGTEQADTQYL. CDR3 in DNA: TGTGCCAGCAGCTCCTTACCCGGGACAGAACAAGCAGATACGCAGTATCTT.

This chain joins TRBV24-1 and TRBJ2-3, with no clear D. CDR1 is KGHDR, CDR2 SFDVKD, per germline. This CDR3 is 15 amino acids long. Trimming left V 3 bases short and J 3 bases short, with 12 bases between. CDR3 sequence (DNA): TGTGCCACCAGTGATCGTGGTTTGAGGACAGATACGCAGTATTTT. It encodes CATSDRGLRTDTQYF.

The chain employs TRBV9 and TRBJ1-1; possible D gene TRBD1, 6 bases. Germline assignment: CDR1 SGDLS and CDR2 YYNGEE. The CDR3 totals 14 residues. V lost 3 bases and J 1 base, leaving 10 bases between the germline ends. CDR3 in DNA: TGTGCCAGCAGCGGAAAGGACAGGAACACTGAAGCTTTCTTT. Protein sequence: CASSGKDRNTEAFF.

The V call is TRBV29-1, the J call TRBJ1-1, with no clear D. Germline V gives CDR1 SQVTM, CDR2 ANQGSEA. Between the trimmed V and J ends, which lost 4 bases and 4 bases, there was a span of 16 bases. The CDR3 spans 14 residues. The CDR3 protein is CSVGLAKRSTEAFF. CDR3 bases: TGCAGCGTTGGGCTAGCGAAAAGAAGCACTGAAGCTTTCTTT.

In this sample, this clonotype turned up many times. CDR3 in DNA: TGCAGTGCCGCTCCGGGACGGAGTAGCAATCAGCCCCAGCATTTT. This sequence encodes CSAAPGRSSNQPQHF. The rearrangement links TRBV20-1 to TRBJ1-5; D perhaps matches TRBD1 (5 bases). Per germline, CDR1 DFQATT and CDR2 SNEGSKA (reference sequence). The CDR3 extends over 15 amino acids. V lost 6 bases and J 0 bases, leaving 15 bases between the germline ends.

The chain joins TRBV10-3 to TRBJ1-2; 10 nucleotides agree with TRBD1. The CDR3 is 14 amino acids. CDR1 is ENHRY and CDR2 is SYGVKD in the germline V gene. Losses at the gene ends were 7 bases for V and 5 bases for J; bases not matched to a gene: 7. CDR3 nucleotides: TGTGCCATCACCGCCGGGACAGGGGAGTATGGCTACACCTTC. Translated, it gives CAITAGTGEYGYTF.

This sequence joins TRBV15 and TRBJ1-4, with 7 bases matching TRBD1. The germline gives CDR1 LNHNV, CDR2 YYDKDF (reference sequence). V trimming: 5 bases; J trimming: 3 bases; junction bases outside the gene matches: 6. The CDR3 is made up of 15 amino acids. The CDR3 bases are TGTGCCACCAGCCCCAGGGGGGTTCCTAATGAAAAACTGTTTTTT. Its translation is CATSPRGVPNEKLFF. Full variable domain (remainder filled in from reference TRBV15 and TRBJ1-4): DAMVIQNPRYQVTQFGKPVTLSCSQTLNHNVMYWYQQKSSQAPKLLFHYYDKDFNNEADTPDNFQSRRPNTSFCFLDIRSPGLGDTAMYLCATSPRGVPNEKLFFGSGTQLSVL.

In its sample, this clonotype was seen many times. The chain has TRBV5-1 and TRBJ1-1; D uncertain. There are 13 residues in the CDR3. The germline V gene encodes CDR1 SGHRS and CDR2 YFSETQ. Trimming removed 4 bases at V and 0 bases at J, with 7 bases between. This CDR3 reads CASSEGMNTEAFF. CDR3 sequence (DNA): TGCGCCAGCAGCGAAGGCATGAACACTGAAGCTTTCTTT.

This clonotype showed up just a few times. The chain employs TRBV3-1 and TRBJ1-1; D is possibly TRBD1 (6 bases). V was trimmed by 3 bases and J by 2 bases, leaving 10 bases between them. The CDR3 totals 14 residues. In germline, CDR1 is LGHDT, CDR2 YNNKEL (reference sequence). In DNA, the CDR3 is TGTGCCAGCAGCCAGGGGGCCTATAACACTGAAGCTTTCTTT. This translates into CASSQGAYNTEAFF.

This chain connects TRBV6-1 to TRBJ2-3; TRBD1 aligns across 7 bases. Germline values: CDR1 MNHNS, CDR2 SASEGT. This CDR3 spans 14 amino acids. Unmatched junction bases numbered 6, after V lost 5 bases and J lost 4 bases. CDR3 in DNA: TGTGCCAGCAGTCATGGGACAGCCCCAGATACGCAGTATTTT. Residues: CASSHGTAPDTQYF.

V and J are TRBV12-5 and TRBJ1-5; D is unresolved. The CDR3 consists of 11 residues. Trimming shortened V by 6 bases and J by 11 bases, and 11 bases separated the two germline ends. The germline V gene has CDR1 LGHNT and CDR2 FRNRAP. The CDR3 region is CASGPSETQHF. The CDR3 coding sequence is TGTGCTAGTGGACCTTCAGAGACCCAGCATTTT. The full variable domain, with the rest looked up from reference TRBV12-5 and TRBJ1-5, is DARVTQTPRHKVTEMGQEVTMRCQPILGHNTVFWYRQTMMQGLELLAYFRNRAPLDDSGMPKDRFSAEMPDATLATLKIQPSEPRDSAVYFCASGPSETQHFGDGTRLSIL.

V usage is TRBV20-1 and J usage is TRBJ1-5, with D perhaps matching TRBD1 (5 bases). Germline CDR1 and CDR2: DFQATT and SNEGSKA (reference sequence). The V end lost 1 base, the J end lost 7 bases, and 8 bases lay between the germline ends. There are 12 residues in the CDR3. The CDR3 DNA reads as TGCAGTGCTAGAGGGGGGGACCAGCCCCAGCATTTT. It specifies CSARGGDQPQHF.

The genes are TRBV13 and TRBJ2-7, with 7 positions matching TRBD1. Per germline, CDR1 PRHDT and CDR2 FYEKMQ (reference sequence). This CDR3 spans 14 amino acids. The V and J ends lost 0 bases and 5 bases, in that order; junction bases with no gene match: 4. CDR3 nucleotide sequence: TGTGCCAGCAGCTTAGGGACAGGGTACCACGAGCAGTACTTC. Translating gives CASSLGTGYHEQYF.

The chain carries TRBV19 and TRBJ1-5; a possible D gene is TRBD1 (5 bases). Germline V gene lookup returns CDR1 LNHDA and CDR2 SQIVND (reference sequence). The CDR3 runs to 16 residues. V was clipped by 5 bases and J by 2 bases, with 16 bases between them. In DNA form, the CDR3 reads TGTGCCAGTAGTCACCTCCGGGACGGTCGCAATCAGCCCCAGCATTTT. This encodes CASSHLRDGRNQPQHF.

This clonotype occurred many times. The chain joins TRBV2 to TRBJ1-1; D is unclear. Per germline, CDR1 SNHLY and CDR2 FYNNEI. This CDR3 region has 16 residues. V lost 2 bases and J lost 1, with 14 bases in between. CDR3 protein: CASSEPVTTRNTEAFF. For the CDR3, the DNA is TGTGCCAGCAGTGAACCGGTAACGACAAGGAACACTGAAGCTTTCTTT. The whole variable domain, remainder taken from reference TRBV2 and TRBJ1-1, is EPEVTQTPSHQVTQMGQEVILRCVPISNHLYFYWYRQILGQKVEFLVSFYNNEISEKSEIFDDQFSVERPDGSNFTLKIRSTKLEDSAMYFCASSEPVTTRNTEAFFGQGTRLTVV.

The chain couples TRBV5-6 to TRBJ1-4, with TRBD1 matching over 7 bases. The germline V gene has CDR1 SGHDT and CDR2 YYEEEE. The CDR3 has 20 amino acids. Trimming removed 1 base from V and 0 bases from J; junction bases left unmatched: 15. The CDR3 sequence: CASSLKTGEVIHATNEKLFF. CDR3 coding DNA: TGTGCCAGCAGCTTGAAAACAGGGGAAGTAATCCACGCAACTAATGAAAAACTGTTTTTT.